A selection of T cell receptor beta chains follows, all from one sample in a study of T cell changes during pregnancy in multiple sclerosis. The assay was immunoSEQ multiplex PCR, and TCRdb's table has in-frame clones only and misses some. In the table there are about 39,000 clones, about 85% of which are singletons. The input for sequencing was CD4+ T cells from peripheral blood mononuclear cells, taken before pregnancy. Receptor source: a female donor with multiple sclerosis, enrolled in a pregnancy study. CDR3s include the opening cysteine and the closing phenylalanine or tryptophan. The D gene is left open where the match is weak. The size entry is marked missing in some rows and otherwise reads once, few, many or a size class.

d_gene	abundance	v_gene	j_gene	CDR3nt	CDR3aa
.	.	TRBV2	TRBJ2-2	TGTGCCAGCAGTGAAAGGGGGAGGGGTACCGGGGAGCTGTTTTTT	CASSERGRGTGELFF
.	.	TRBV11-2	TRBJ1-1	TGTGCCAGCAGCTTAGATCTACTGGACACTGAAGCTTTCTTT	CASSLDLLDTEAFF
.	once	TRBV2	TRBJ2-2	TGTGCCAGCAGAACGGGCGGGACTGCGAACACCGGGGAGCTGTTTTTT	CASRTGGTANTGELFF
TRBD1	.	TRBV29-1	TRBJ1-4	TGCAGCGCTACCGGGACAGGGCCTGAAAAACTGTTTTTT	CSATGTGPEKLFF
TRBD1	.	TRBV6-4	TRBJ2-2	TGTGCCAGCAGGCGACAGGGGGAGGCCGGGGAGCTGTTTTTT	CASRRQGEAGELFF
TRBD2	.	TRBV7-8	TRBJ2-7	TGTGCCAGCAGCTGGGGGGGACGGGACTTTTGGTACGAGCAGTACTTC	CASSWGGRDFWYEQYF
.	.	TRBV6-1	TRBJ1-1	TGTGCCAGCCGCCGGGGGGACGACCCGAGGACTGAAGCTTTCTTT	CASRRGDDPRTEAFF
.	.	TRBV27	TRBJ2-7	TGTGCCAGCAGTCTCCAGGGTATTATGGACGAGCAGTACTTC	CASSLQGIMDEQYF
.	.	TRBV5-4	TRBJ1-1	TGTGCCAGCAGCTTGGGGGGCAGTCAGAACACTGAAGCTTTCTTT	CASSLGGSQNTEAFF
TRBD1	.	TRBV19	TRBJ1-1	TGTGCCAGTAGTCCGCGGACAGGGGTGAACACTGAAGCTTTCTTT	CASSPRTGVNTEAFF
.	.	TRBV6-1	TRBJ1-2	TGTGCCAGCAGTGAATTGGCAGGTGACTATGGCTACACCTTC	CASSELAGDYGYTF
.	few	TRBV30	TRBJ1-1	TGTGCCTGGAGCGGAACAGGGACCCTTGAAGCTTTCTTT	CAWSGTGTLEAFF
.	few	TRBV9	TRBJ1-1	TGTGCCAGCAGCGTAGCTGGGCCGAACACTGAAGCTTTCTTT	CASSVAGPNTEAFF
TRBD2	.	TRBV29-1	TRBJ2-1	TGCAGCGTCCCAGCCGGGACTAGCTCCTACAATGAGCAGTTCTTC	CSVPAGTSSYNEQFF
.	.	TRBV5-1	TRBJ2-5	TGCGCCAGCGGGGCGACTCAAGAGACCCAGTACTTC	CASGATQETQYF
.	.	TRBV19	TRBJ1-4	TGTGCCAGTAGTATCGGAGGGGAAAAACTGTTTTTT	CASSIGGEKLFF
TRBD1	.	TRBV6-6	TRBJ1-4	TGTGCCAGCAAAAGGACAGGGATCGGGGAAAAACTGTTTTTT	CASKRTGIGEKLFF
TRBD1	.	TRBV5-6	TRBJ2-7	TGTGCCAGCACTCCCGGGACAGGGCGTACCGAGCAGTACTTC	CASTPGTGRTEQYF
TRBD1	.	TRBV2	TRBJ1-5	TGTGCCAGCAGTCCCCAGGGGGGATGGCAGCCCCAGCATTTT	CASSPQGGWQPQHF
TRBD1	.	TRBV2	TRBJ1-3	TGTGCCAGCAGTGTCTTTGACAGGGGATCTGGAAACACCATATATTTT	CASSVFDRGSGNTIYF
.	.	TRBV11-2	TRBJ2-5	TGTGCCAGCAACAATCCGTGGGGGGACCAAGAGACCCAGTACTTC	CASNNPWGDQETQYF
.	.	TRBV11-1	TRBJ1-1	TGTGCCAGCAGCTTAGCGGTGGCAATGAACACTGAAGCTTTCTTT	CASSLAVAMNTEAFF
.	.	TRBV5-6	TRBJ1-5	TGTGCCAGCGTTCCTCTCGTCAATCAGCCCCAGCATTTT	CASVPLVNQPQHF
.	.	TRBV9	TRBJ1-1	TGTGCCAGCAGCATAATCGGAGCCTTGAACACTGAAGCTTTCTTT	CASSIIGALNTEAFF
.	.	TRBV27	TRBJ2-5	TGTGCCAGCAGTTCGCAGGGGTATGGGACCCAGTACTTC	CASSSQGYGTQYF
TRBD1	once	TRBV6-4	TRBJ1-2	TGTGCCAGCAGCGTAGGGGGCCCCGGGACAGGCAACTATGGCTACACCTTC	CASSVGGPGTGNYGYTF
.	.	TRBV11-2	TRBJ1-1	TGTGCCAGCAGCTCAGGGAGGGTGACTTCGACGAACACTGAAGCTTTCTTT	CASSSGRVTSTNTEAFF
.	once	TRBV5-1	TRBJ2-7	TGCGCCAGCAGCTTACAGGGTTCCTACGAGCAGTACTTC	CASSLQGSYEQYF
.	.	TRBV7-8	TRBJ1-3	TGTGCCAGCGGACAGATCTCTGGAAACACCATATATTTT	CASGQISGNTIYF
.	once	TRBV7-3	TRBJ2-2	TGTGCCAGCAGCCCCAGGGCCTCCCCCGGGGAGCTGTTTTTT	CASSPRASPGELFF
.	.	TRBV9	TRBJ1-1	TGTGCCAGCAGCGTAGAACAGGGAGTGAGCACTGAAGCTTTCTTT	CASSVEQGVSTEAFF
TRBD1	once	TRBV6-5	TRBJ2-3	TGTGCCAGCAGGAGAGGACAGGGAAGTTTGGATACGCAGTATTTT	CASRRGQGSLDTQYF
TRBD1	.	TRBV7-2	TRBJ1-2	TGTGCCAGCAGACGAACCCGGACAGGGAACTATGGCTACACCTTC	CASRRTRTGNYGYTF